This T cell receptor beta chain emerged from a study of immune evolution from preneoplasia to lung adenocarcinoma. Study-wide results and limits: Normal lung had the highest top T cell clone frequencies.

The CDR3 is 16 amino acids. The germline CDR1 and CDR2 sequences are SQVTM and ANQGSEA. V lost 3 bases and J lost 6; bases outside the gene matches: 9. This table comes from immunoSEQ multiplex PCR, and its TCRdb copy is limited to in-frame clones, with some not included. This sample has about 4,900 clones, with about 80% found just once. Comments on this clone: Its antigen is not known.

The chain links TRBV29-1 to TRBJ2-1; 12 bases agree with TRBD2. Sequencing was performed on FFPE minimally invasive lung adenocarcinoma tissue. The TCR comes from a person aged 55-80 years with lung adenocarcinoma. The CDR3 is CSVDGLAGGLGNEQFF. In DNA, the CDR3 is TGCAGCGTTGACGGGCTAGCGGGAGGGTTGGGCAATGAGCAGTTCTTC.